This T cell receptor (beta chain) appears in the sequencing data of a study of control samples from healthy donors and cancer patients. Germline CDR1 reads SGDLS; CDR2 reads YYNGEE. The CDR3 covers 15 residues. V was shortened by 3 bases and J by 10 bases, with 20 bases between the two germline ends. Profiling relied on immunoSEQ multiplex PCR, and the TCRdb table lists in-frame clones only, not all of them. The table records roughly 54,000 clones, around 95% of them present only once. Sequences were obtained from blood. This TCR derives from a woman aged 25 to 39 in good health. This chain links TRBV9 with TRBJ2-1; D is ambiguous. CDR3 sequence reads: CASSEHPNGGWEQFF. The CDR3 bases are TGTGCCAGCAGCGAGCACCCCAACGGCGGTTGGGAGCAGTTCTTC. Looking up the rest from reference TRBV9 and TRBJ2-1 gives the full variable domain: DSGVTQTPKHLITATGQRVTLRCSPRSGDLSVYWYQQSLDQGLQFLIQYYNGEERAKGNILERFSAQQFPDLHSELNLSSLELGDSALYFCASSEHPNGGWEQFFGPGTRLTVL.